Reported below is one T cell receptor (beta chain). This clonotype has more than one count but fewer than ten. Its antigen target is currently unknown. Base qualities are not recorded, but no much larger clone differs from it by a single base. This sample was included in a study of human T cells and chemical hapten exposure (dated by TCRdb to the early 2020s). Some background on the complete study: For sensitization, 2% DPC in acetone was applied to a roughly 2 cm by roughly 2 cm area of upper inner arm skin. Weekly therapeutic DPC doses were additionally applied to the scalp of patients throughout the roughly 23-week study period. Patch testing was done on the upper back using Finn chambers containing 0.01% DPC, and results were scored after 6 days according to International Contact Dermatitis Research Group standards. Alopecia areata with under or over 50% scalp involvement, alopecia totalis and alopecia universalis were represented in the patient cohort, which was mostly female. Libraries were pooled for sequencing, and per-sample TCR yields varied mainly because of small differences in library volumes within the pool. In alopecia patients, the study followed how the peripheral blood TCR repertoire changed in vivo over primary and secondary sensitization to diphenylcyclopropenone (DPC), a hapten. Blood was sampled from patients pre-sensitization (week 0) and at 2, 6 and about 24 weeks after DPC sensitization. Around 30 alopecia patients provided blood for TCR sequencing at one to four time points (pre-sensitization, 2, 6 and 24 weeks). For every blood RNA sample, sequencing covered both the TCR alpha and TCR beta chains. Overall study results and their limits: Significantly more large CDR3 similarity clusters were formed by expanded TCRs than by pre-sensitization or healthy control sets, consistent with antigen-driven responses. DPC sensitization did not change how many TCRs were above 1 in 1000 frequency, and no evidence was found of alterations in global repertoire structure. Patch test score correlated positively with the number of PT1 expanded TCRs, reaching significance at thresholds 8, 16 and 32 but not at 4. Because all patients had alopecia, a presumed autoimmune disease, the immune response of the patients might differ from that of healthy individuals. After repeated subsampling, changes were observed in the strength of the expansion versus patch-test correlation and in the threshold at which the correlation became significant.

What this sample's time point label stands for: pre-sensitization, week 0. Per the publication, the treatment or condition label means: therapeutic diphenylcyclopropenone sensitization with weekly scalp DPC. Total RNA was isolated from unfractionated whole blood collected in Tempus Blood RNA tubes. Blood at each patch-test visit was drawn before the patch test was applied. Patients were eligible if aged 18 to 70, diagnosed with alopecia and judged suitable for DPC therapy, and pregnant patients were excluded. From cysteine to phenylalanine, the CDR3 is 11 amino acids long. Only the CDR3 part of the read is kept: 33 bases, read in frame from the first base. CDR1 MDHEN and CDR2 SYDVKM are derived from the germline V gene. Between the V and J ends, shortened by 2 bases and 9 bases respectively, the junction contains 5 bases. The library was produced with RACE. The reads were generated on a NextSeq 500. Library preparation attached unique molecular identifiers to individual cDNA molecules for quantitative, reproducible TCR counting. The paper's data handling went like this. The median number of TCRs per sample was around 100,000, ranging from about 23,224 to 750,000. V, J and CDR3 annotation of the TCR reads was performed with the Decombinator software suite. Every sample was subsampled to the same number of TCRs (28,000) for the PS versus PT1 abundance plots. TCRs were defined as expanded if absent before sensitization and observed at least eight times at the 2-week time point. In-frame beta chains were kept once TCRdb had trimmed the public reads at Q25 with fastp and called clones with MiXCR. Every distinct CDR3 protein forms one entry, paired with its most common genes and DNA. For this entry, the V and J calls and clone size follow TCRdb and not the study's own pipeline. This sample lists 35,000 to 45,000 distinct CDR3 sequences; 9% to 15% were detected once. The leading ten clones occupy roughly 2% of the sample.

Sample: whole blood, taken in connection with sensitization to the hapten diphenylcyclopropenone (DPC). The receptor chain draws on TRBV28 and TRBJ2-1; a tentative D call is TRBD2 (5 bases match). The source of this sequence is a woman in her forties with alopecia areata. Some clones in this sample may be carry-over from other donors' samples. The CDR3 protein is CASSLGSEQFF. The DNA is as follows: TGTGCCAGCAGTTTAGGGAGTGAGCAGTTCTTC.